This TCR beta chain was identified in a study of CD8 T cells in Susac syndrome. The wider study: When blood was drawn, patients with Susac syndrome were on intravenous immunoglobulin alone, on corticosteroids, or therapy-naive.

In regard to this clonotype: The antigen is unknown.

Study observations and caveats: It was acknowledged in the study that its TCR sequencing and HLA analysis involved a relatively small number of individuals.

Germline loops: CDR1 SGHRS, CDR2 YFSETQ. The CDR3 loop spans 13 amino acids. Trimming took off 0 bases at V and 5 bases at J, with 8 bases between the two ends. TCR beta sequencing covered blood CD8+ and CD4+ T cells. TEMRA cells were enriched by FACS, while CD8+ and CD4+ T cells were obtained through a negative isolation that was performed magnetically. Random hexamers served to reverse transcribe roughly 0.45 to 1 ug RNA. TCRdb reanalysed the immunoSEQ multiplex PCR reads using MiXCR and keeps one entry per CDR3 protein. The repertoire holds a few hundred thousand distinct CDR3 sequences, with less than 95% as singletons.

This clonotype originated in a human donor with Susac syndrome. The sample consisted of CD4+ T cells from PBMCs. The chain combines TRBV5-1 with TRBJ1-1, with D perhaps TRBD1 (5 bases). This CDR3 reads CASSLVSGTEAFF. The CDR3 DNA follows: TGCGCCAGCAGCTTGGTTTCAGGGACTGAAGCTTTCTTT.